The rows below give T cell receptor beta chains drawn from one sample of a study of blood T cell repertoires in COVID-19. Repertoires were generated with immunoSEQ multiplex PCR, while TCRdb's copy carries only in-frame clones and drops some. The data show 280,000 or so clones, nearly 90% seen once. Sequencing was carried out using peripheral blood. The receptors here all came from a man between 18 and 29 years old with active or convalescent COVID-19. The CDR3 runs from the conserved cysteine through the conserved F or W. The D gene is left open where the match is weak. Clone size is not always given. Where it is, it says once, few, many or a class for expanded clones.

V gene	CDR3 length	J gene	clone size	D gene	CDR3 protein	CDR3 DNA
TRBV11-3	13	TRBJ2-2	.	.	CASSSGVTGELFF	TGTGCCAGCAGCTCAGGGGTGACCGGGGAGCTGTTTTTT
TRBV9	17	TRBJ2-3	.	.	CASSVWGGVAGTDTQYF	TGTGCCAGCAGCGTATGGGGCGGGGTGGCTGGCACAGATACGCAGTATTTT
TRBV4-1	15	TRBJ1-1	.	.	CASRDPGGLRTEAFF	TGCGCCAGCAGGGACCCCGGGGGGCTAAGAACTGAAGCTTTCTTT
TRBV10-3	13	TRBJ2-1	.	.	CAISESIADEQFF	TGTGCCATCAGTGAGTCGATAGCGGATGAGCAGTTCTTC
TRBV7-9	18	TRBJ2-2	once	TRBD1	CASTDSSYGTGGTGELFF	TGTGCCAGCACCGATTCTTCATACGGGACAGGGGGCACCGGGGAGCTGTTTTTT
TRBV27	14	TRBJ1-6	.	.	CASSLRQGGSPLHF	TGTGCCAGCAGTTTACGGCAGGGTGGTTCACCCCTCCACTTT
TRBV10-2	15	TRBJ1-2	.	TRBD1	CASSESVGGAQGYTF	TGCGCCAGCAGTGAGTCGGTAGGGGGCGCGCAGGGCTACACCTTC
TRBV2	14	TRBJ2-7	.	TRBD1	CASSGGTGVYEQYF	TGTGCCAGCAGTGGGGGGACAGGGGTCTACGAGCAGTACTTC
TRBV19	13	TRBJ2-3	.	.	CASSIWGADTQYF	TGTGCCAGTAGTATTTGGGGGGCAGATACGCAGTATTTT
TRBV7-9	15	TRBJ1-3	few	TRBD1	CASSTPRGAGNTIYF	TGTGCCAGCAGCACCCCCAGGGGGGCCGGAAACACCATATATTTT
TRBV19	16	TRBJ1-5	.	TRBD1	CASEAWQGAGSQPQHF	TGTGCCTCCGAAGCTTGGCAGGGGGCGGGCAGTCAGCCCCAGCATTTT
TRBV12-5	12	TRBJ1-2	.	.	CASGTPPNGYTF	TGTGCTAGTGGCACACCGCCAAATGGCTACACCTTC
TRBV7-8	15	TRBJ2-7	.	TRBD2	CASSRRLAGLYEQYF	TGTGCCAGCAGTCGTCGACTAGCGGGTCTCTACGAGCAGTACTTC
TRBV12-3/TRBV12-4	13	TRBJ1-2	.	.	CASSFSIHYGYTF	TGTGCCAGCAGTTTCAGTATCCACTATGGCTACACCTTC
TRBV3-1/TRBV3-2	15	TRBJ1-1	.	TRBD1	CASSQVGTGFTEAFF	TGTGCCAGCAGCCAAGTCGGGACAGGTTTCACTGAAGCTTTCTTT
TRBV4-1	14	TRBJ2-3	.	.	CASSQGLYTDTQYF	TGCGCCAGCAGCCAAGGACTATACACAGATACGCAGTATTTT
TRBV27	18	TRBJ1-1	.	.	CASSFRLLQANPPTEAFF	TGTGCCAGCAGTTTTAGACTTTTACAGGCAAATCCCCCCACTGAAGCTTTCTTT
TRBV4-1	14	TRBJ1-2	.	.	CASSQGRGSYGYTF	TGCGCCAGCAGCCAAGGGCGGGGTTCATATGGCTACACCTTC
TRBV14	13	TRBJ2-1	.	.	CASSHRGHNEQFF	TGTGCCAGCAGCCACAGGGGTCACAATGAGCAGTTCTTC
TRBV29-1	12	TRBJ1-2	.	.	CSVGSRANGYTF	TGCAGCGTTGGTTCCAGGGCCAACGGCTACACCTTC
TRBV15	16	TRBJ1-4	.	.	CATSRDGGGGAEKLFF	TGTGCCACCAGCAGAGACGGCGGGGGAGGGGCCGAAAAACTGTTTTTT
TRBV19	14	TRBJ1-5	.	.	CASSTQGMSQPQHF	TGTGCCAGTAGTACCCAGGGGATGAGTCAGCCCCAGCATTTT
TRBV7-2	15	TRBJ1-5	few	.	CASSLVSGSNQPQHF	TGTGCCAGCAGCTTAGTATCCGGGAGTAATCAGCCCCAGCATTTT